The 25 T cell receptor beta chains below all came from one sample that was sequenced in a study of T-cell memory formation after mild COVID-19. TCRdb reprocessed the 5' RACE reads with MiXCR, giving one entry per CDR3 protein. The sample includes some 190,000 distinct CDR3 sequences, around 16% seen only once; the top ten take 2% to 3%. The sample consisted of PBMCs or a T cell subset sorted from them (not recorded which). Source of these receptors: an adult woman who had mild COVID-19 (a few samples of this study predate the infection). Cell type and time point are not known.

In this sample, this clonotype turned up once. The rearrangement links TRBV7-2 to TRBJ1-2; 8 bases are a match to TRBD1. CDR3 length: 16 residues. The V and J ends lost 0 bases and 7 bases, in that order; junction bases with no gene match: 10. Germline CDR1 is SGHTA and CDR2 is FQGNSA. The CDR3 sequence: CASSLAHQGARGGYTF. The DNA of the CDR3 is TGTGCCAGCAGCTTAGCGCATCAGGGGGCGCGTGGTGGCTACACCTTC.

This clonotype was found many times. As DNA, the CDR3 is TGCGCCAGCAGCGGACAGGGAGCTGAAGCTTTCTTT. Translating gives CASSGQGAEAFF. J is TRBJ1-1 and V is TRBV5-1; 8 nucleotides match TRBD1. Losses at the gene ends were 4 bases for V and 6 bases for J; bases not matched to a gene: 2. The CDR3 sequence is 12 residues long. In germline, CDR1 is SGHRS, CDR2 YFSETQ.

The chain has TRBV20-1 and TRBJ1-1; the D gene is possibly TRBD1 (6 bases). Trimming removed 0 bases from V and 0 bases from J, with 17 bases in between. CDR3 length: 17 residues. Germline-derived CDR1 and CDR2 are DFQATT and SNEGSKA (reference sequence). The CDR3 loop is CSARDSGPRGVNTEAFF. The CDR3 DNA follows: TGCAGTGCTAGAGATTCCGGGCCGAGGGGGGTGAACACTGAAGCTTTCTTT.

The rearrangement joins TRBV3-1 to TRBJ2-7; 8 nucleotides align to TRBD2. V trimming: 1 base; J trimming: 7 bases; junction bases outside the gene matches: 15. CDR3 length: 17 residues. Germline V gene data show CDR1 as LGHDT and CDR2 as YNNKEL (reference sequence). CDR3 loop: CASSQGSLVAGSPEQYF. The CDR3 nucleotides are TGTGCCAGCAGCCAAGGGTCGTTGGTAGCGGGGTCTCCGGAGCAGTACTTC.

The rearrangement uses TRBV7-2 and TRBJ2-7; 13 bases line up with TRBD2. V lost 1 base and J lost 4; bases outside the gene matches: 1. Germline V gene sequence: CDR1 SGHTA, CDR2 FQGNSA. This CDR3 contains 15 residues. For the CDR3, the DNA is TGTGCCAGCAGCTTAGTGACTAGCGGGGGGTACGAGCAGTACTTC. This encodes CASSLVTSGGYEQYF.

This clonotype appeared a few times. V and J are TRBV27 and TRBJ1-5; D might be TRBD1 (5 bases). Per the germline V gene, CDR1 is MNHEY and CDR2 is SMNVEV (reference sequence). CDR3 size: 14 residues. V lost 4 bases to trimming and J lost 5 bases, with 12 bases between them. CDR3 bases: TGTGCCAGCAGTTCCCAGGGTTGGGATCAGCCCCAGCATTTT. Translated, it gives CASSSQGWDQPQHF.

This chain uses TRBV29-1 with TRBJ2-1; 7 positions match TRBD2. CDR1 is SQVTM and CDR2 is ANQGSEA in the germline V gene. This CDR3 contains 14 residues. Trimming at V came to 6 bases and at J to 2 bases, leaving 7 bases not matched to a gene. CDR3 sequence (DNA): TGCAGCGTCGCCGCTAGCGGCACCTACAATGAGCAGTTCTTC. Amino acids: CSVAASGTYNEQFF.

This chain links TRBV7-9 with TRBJ2-4; D uncertain. This CDR3 is built from 15 residues. Trimming removed 5 bases from V and 0 bases from J, with 11 bases in between. Germline CDR1 is SEHNR and CDR2 is FQNEAQ (reference sequence). The CDR3 DNA sequence: TGTGCCAGCAGCGCAGACAATCTAGCCAAAAACATTCAGTACTTC. Translation: CASSADNLAKNIQYF.

This clonotype was found a few times. This rearrangement joins TRBV5-6 to TRBJ2-7; TRBD1 matches 9 bases. Germline V gives CDR1 SGHDT, CDR2 YYEEEE. Trimming took 2 bases from V and 5 from J; bases not matched to a gene: 8. The CDR3 consists of 15 residues. CDR3 sequence: CASSFTGTGYHEQYF. CDR3 nucleotide sequence: TGTGCCAGCAGCTTTACCGGGACAGGGTACCACGAGCAGTACTTC.

This chain uses TRBV4-2 with TRBJ1-2; 7 positions agree with TRBD1. Germline trimming cut 4 bases from V and 2 bases from J; bases unmatched to any gene: 16. CDR1 is LGHNA and CDR2 is YNFKEQ in the germline V gene. This CDR3 is built from 18 residues. The CDR3 coding sequence is TGTGCCAGCAGCCGAGAACCGGGACAGTCTGGGGGCAACTATGGCTACACCTTC. This encodes CASSREPGQSGGNYGYTF.

V and J are TRBV5-6 and TRBJ1-1; D is perhaps TRBD1 (5 bases). Trimming removed 0 bases at V and 3 bases at J, with 21 bases between. Germline-derived CDR1 and CDR2 are SGHDT and YYEEEE. The CDR3 sequence is 18 residues long. The CDR3 reads CASSLGGPAQVLYTEAFF. For the CDR3, the DNA is TGTGCCAGCAGCTTGGGGGGACCGGCGCAGGTTTTGTACACTGAAGCTTTCTTT.

This clonotype was detected a few times. The chain couples TRBV3-1 to TRBJ2-5, with D possibly matching TRBD2 (5 bases). Trimming shortened V by 4 bases and J by 1 base, and 16 bases separated the two germline ends. Germline-derived CDR1 and CDR2 are LGHDT and YNNKEL (reference sequence). This CDR3 region has 16 residues. Written as DNA, the CDR3 is TGTGCCAGCAGCCTCCCCGGACTCACCCTCCAAGAGACCCAGTACTTC. Protein product: CASSLPGLTLQETQYF.

This clonotype was seen a handful of times. The rearrangement uses TRBV29-1 and TRBJ1-1; 12 positions match TRBD1. J was trimmed by 3 bases and V by 6 bases; bases with no gene match: 2. The germline CDR1 and CDR2 sequences are SQVTM and ANQGSEA. This CDR3 contains 13 residues. The CDR3 loop reads CSVGQGADTEAFF. In nucleotides, the CDR3 is TGCAGCGTGGGACAGGGGGCCGACACTGAAGCTTTCTTT.

This clonotype has only a few counts. This rearrangement joins TRBV27 to TRBJ2-1, with D perhaps matching TRBD2 (6 bases). CDR3 length: 15 amino acids. Trimming took off 0 bases at V and 7 bases at J, with 13 bases between the two ends. Germline V CDR1 and CDR2: MNHEY, SMNVEV (reference sequence). CDR3 DNA: TGTGCCAGCAGTTTATCCCCGTTGGGGGGTAATGAGCAGTTCTTC. It codes for CASSLSPLGGNEQFF.

This chain uses TRBV20-1 with TRBJ2-7, with D possibly being TRBD1 (6 bases). Trimming cost V 1 base and J 0 bases, with 10 bases left between them. The CDR3 runs 14 residues. In germline, CDR1 is DFQATT, CDR2 SNEGSKA (reference sequence). CDR3 coding DNA: TGCAGTGCTAGAGGACAGGCCCTCTCCTACGAGCAGTACTTC. Translated, it gives CSARGQALSYEQYF.

The rearrangement joins TRBV20-1 to TRBJ1-1; the D is unclear. CDR3 length: 11 residues. V dropped 6 bases and J dropped 11 bases, with 16 bases sitting between them. From germline, CDR1 is DFQATT and CDR2 SNEGSKA (reference sequence). The CDR3 region is CSAEQKTRAFF. CDR3 sequence (DNA): TGCAGTGCCGAGCAGAAAACAAGGGCTTTCTTT.

This clonotype was counted only a few times. The chain combines TRBV20-1 with TRBJ1-4; D call uncertain. The CDR3 extends over 10 amino acids. The V and J ends lost 2 bases and 8 bases respectively, with 3 bases between them. The germline V gene encodes CDR1 DFQATT and CDR2 SNEGSKA (reference sequence). This chain's CDR3 is CSARREKLFF. The DNA for the CDR3 is TGCAGTGCTAGAAGGGAAAAACTGTTTTTT.

This clonotype was seen a few times. The chain couples TRBV5-1 to TRBJ1-2, with a possible D match to TRBD1 (5 bases). Germline V CDR1 and CDR2: SGHRS, YFSETQ. Trimming took off 4 bases at V and 4 bases at J, with 17 bases between the two ends. This CDR3 spans 15 amino acids. In DNA, the CDR3 is TGCGCCAGCAGCGCGATCGGACAAGGGTCCTATGGCTACACCTTC. This sequence encodes CASSAIGQGSYGYTF.

This clonotype was observed a few times. The V gene is TRBV27, the J gene TRBJ2-7; 7 bases align to TRBD2. J lost 3 bases, V lost 5 bases, and 7 bases had no gene match. In germline, CDR1 is MNHEY, CDR2 SMNVEV (reference sequence). This CDR3 contains 14 residues. This CDR3 is CASSPQGGVYEQYF. The DNA for the CDR3 is TGTGCCAGCAGTCCGCAGGGAGGGGTCTACGAGCAGTACTTC.

This chain uses TRBV10-3 with TRBJ2-7, with 10 bases fitting TRBD1. J lost 4 bases, V lost 4 bases, and 4 bases had no gene match. The CDR3 is 14 residues long. CDR1 and CDR2 (germline): ENHRY, SYGVKD. CDR3 sequence reads: CAISGTGGPYEQYF. CDR3 DNA: TGTGCCATCAGTGGGACAGGGGGACCATACGAGCAGTACTTC.

The V and J genes are TRBV7-2 and TRBJ2-7, with D tentatively TRBD2 (6 bases). The CDR3 has 16 amino acids. Trimming pared 5 bases from V and 2 bases from J, leaving 19 bases between. Per the germline V gene, CDR1 is SGHTA and CDR2 is FQGNSA. CDR3 loop: CASSRMVAGKPYEQYF. The CDR3 DNA reads as TGTGCCAGCAGCCGGATGGTGGCGGGAAAGCCCTACGAGCAGTACTTC.

The V call is TRBV30, the J call TRBJ1-2; a weak D match, TRBD1 (5 bases). Germline values: CDR1 GTSNPN, CDR2 SVGIG (reference sequence). The CDR3 sequence is 15 residues long. V was pared by 0 bases and J by 1 base, with 12 bases between. For the CDR3, the DNA is TGTGCCTGGAGTGTTGGAGGGACTCATAACTATGGCTACACCTTC. Residues: CAWSVGGTHNYGYTF. The full variable domain, in which reference TRBV30 and TRBJ1-2 provide the parts outside the CDR3, is SQTIHQWPATLVQPVGSPLSLECTVEGTSNPNLYWYRQAAGRGLQLLFYSVGIGQISSEVPQNLSASRPQDRQFILSSKKLLLSDSGFYLCAWSVGGTHNYGYTFGSGTRLTVV.

This clonotype appeared a few times. The genes are TRBV7-6 and TRBJ2-2, with 11 bases that match TRBD1. The CDR3 is 16 amino acids. The V segment lost 5 bases and the J segment 6 bases; nucleotides outside the gene matches: 8. CDR1 is SGHVS and CDR2 is FNYEAQ in the germline V gene. The CDR3 bases are TGTGCCAGCAGCCGAGCCGGGACAGGGGGGCCCGGGGAGCTGTTTTTT. Its protein product is CASSRAGTGGPGELFF.

The chain joins TRBV7-2 to TRBJ1-2, with 9 bases aligning to TRBD1. The germline V gene encodes CDR1 SGHTA and CDR2 FQGNSA. V lost 4 bases and J lost 7; bases outside the gene matches: 16. The CDR3 consists of 17 residues. The CDR3 DNA reads as TGTGCCAGCAGCTCGGCGGGACAGGGAATGGTAAAAGGTGGCTACACCTTC. It is translated as CASSSAGQGMVKGGYTF.

The chain has TRBV7-8 and TRBJ2-3; D is tentatively TRBD1 or TRBD2 (5 bases each). Germline CDR1 and CDR2: SGHVS and FQNEAQ. The CDR3 has 15 residues. V was clipped by 5 bases and J by 2 bases, with 14 bases between them. CDR3 sequence reads: CASSAYRGHTDTQYF. Written as DNA, the CDR3 is TGTGCCAGCAGCGCTTACCGGGGCCACACAGATACGCAGTATTTT.